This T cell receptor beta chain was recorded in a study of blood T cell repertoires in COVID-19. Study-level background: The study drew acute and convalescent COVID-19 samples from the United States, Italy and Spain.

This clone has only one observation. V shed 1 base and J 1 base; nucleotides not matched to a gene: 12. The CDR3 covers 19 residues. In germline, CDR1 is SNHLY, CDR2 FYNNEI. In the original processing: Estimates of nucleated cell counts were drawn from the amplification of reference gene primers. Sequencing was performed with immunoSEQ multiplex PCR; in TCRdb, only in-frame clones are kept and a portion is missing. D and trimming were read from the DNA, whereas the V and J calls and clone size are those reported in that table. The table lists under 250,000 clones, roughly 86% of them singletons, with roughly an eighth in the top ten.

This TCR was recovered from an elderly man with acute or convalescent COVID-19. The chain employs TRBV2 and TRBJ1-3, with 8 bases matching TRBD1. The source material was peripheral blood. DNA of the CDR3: TGTGCCAGCAGTGAAGTAAAGGACAGGGTTGTAACGTCTGGAAACACCATATATTTT. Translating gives CASSEVKDRVVTSGNTIYF.